The 17 T cell receptor beta chains given below trace back to one sample, sequenced in a study of beta chain features in type 1 diabetes (dated by TCRdb to the late 2010s). What the work shows at the level of the full study, not this receptor alone: In all four CD4+ subsets, TCRB CDR3 length was moderately but significantly shorter in type 1 diabetes patients.

The library was built by means of the immunoSEQ multiplex PCR assay. All of the isolated RNA was reverse transcribed with the High Capacity cDNA Reverse Transcription Kit, so expressed TCRB transcripts were sequenced. Drawn from immuneACCESS, this table holds only the in-frame rearrangements with V and J called that TCRdb kept. Clones are partly lost; checked studies trace under half to an unresolved V gene and leave the rest unexplained. The sample table lists around 150,000 clones, roughly 10% of them with a count of one. The ten top clones hold roughly 0.72% of the sample. Their antigens remain unidentified. Sequencing was carried out using central memory CD4+ T cells from blood. These receptors were obtained from a woman in her twenties or thirties with type 1 diabetes.

A few counts support this clone. The chain recombines TRBV7-9 with TRBJ2-5, with unresolved D. V shed 2 bases and J shed 1 base, with 11 bases lying between them. The germline V gene has CDR1 SEHNR and CDR2 FQNEAQ (reference sequence). The CDR3 consists of 15 residues. The CDR3: CASSLNGDTQETQYF. The CDR3 nucleotides are TGTGCCAGCAGCTTAAATGGTGACACCCAAGAGACCCAGTACTTC.

This chain connects TRBV7-9 to TRBJ2-3, with 7 bases that match TRBD2. Germline V gene lookup returns CDR1 SEHNR and CDR2 FQNEAQ (reference sequence). The CDR3 sequence is 14 residues long. V shed 1 base and J 9 bases; nucleotides not matched to a gene: 7. The CDR3 reads CASSLGDYKNTQYF. CDR3 DNA sequence: TGTGCCAGCAGCTTAGGGGACTACAAGAACACGCAGTATTTT.

The V and J genes are TRBV7-2 and TRBJ1-1; TRBD1 is a possible D gene (6 bases). Per germline, CDR1 SGHTA and CDR2 FQGNSA. V lost 2 bases to trimming and J lost 6 bases, with 10 bases between them. The CDR3 runs 13 residues. CDR3 protein: CASSLRRQAEAFF. In nucleotides, the CDR3 is TGTGCCAGCAGCTTAAGGAGACAGGCTGAAGCTTTCTTT.

As regards this clone: This specimen includes other DNA sequences encoding the same CDR3. This chain joins TRBV7-9 and TRBJ1-5; D not resolved. The CDR3 has 12 amino acids. Trimming shortened V by 3 bases and J by 5 bases, and 5 bases separated the two germline ends. The germline V gene has CDR1 SEHNR and CDR2 FQNEAQ (reference sequence). The CDR3 sequence: CASSFSDQPQHF. DNA for the CDR3: TGTGCCAGCAGCTTTTCGGATCAGCCCCAGCATTTT. The complete variable domain, with remaining parts taken from reference TRBV7-9 and TRBJ1-5, reads DTGVSQNPRHKITKRGQNVTFRCDPISEHNRLYWYRQTLGQGPEFLTYFQNEAQLEKSRLLSDRFSAERPKGSFSTLEIQRTEQGDSAMYLCASSFSDQPQHFGDGTRLSIL.

DNA of the CDR3: TGTGCCAGCAGTGACGACAGGGGGCAAGATACGCAGTATTTT. The encoded protein is CASSDDRGQDTQYF. J is TRBJ2-3 and V is TRBV2, with 10 bases that match TRBD1. Germline-derived CDR1 and CDR2 are SNHLY and FYNNEI. CDR3 length: 14 residues. V was clipped by 3 bases and J by 5 bases; unmatched bases: 2.

The rearrangement uses TRBV15 and TRBJ1-5; D is ambiguous. Per germline, CDR1 LNHNV and CDR2 YYDKDF (reference sequence). V gave up 6 bases and J gave up 10 bases, with 16 bases separating them. CDR3 length: 13 amino acids. The CDR3 bases are TGTGCCACCAGGAGTGGGAGTTTTGGTCCCCAGCATTTT. Its translation is CATRSGSFGPQHF. Supplemented by reference TRBV15 and TRBJ1-5, the full variable domain reads DAMVIQNPRYQVTQFGKPVTLSCSQTLNHNVMYWYQQKSSQAPKLLFHYYDKDFNNEADTPDNFQSRRPNTSFCFLDIRSPGLGDTAMYLCATRSGSFGPQHFGDGTRLSIL.

This clone has a count of ten or more. The rearrangement links TRBV15 to TRBJ2-5; D is unclear. Germline V CDR1 and CDR2: LNHNV, YYDKDF (reference sequence). CDR3 size: 13 residues. Trimming removed 0 bases at V and 4 bases at J, with 6 bases between. CDR3 sequence: CATSRDGLETQYF. The CDR3 nucleotides read TGTGCCACCAGCAGAGATGGGCTAGAGACCCAGTACTTC.

This clone showed up just a few times. This sequence joins TRBV6-6 and TRBJ2-1, with 10 bases identical to TRBD2. This CDR3 spans 14 amino acids. V dropped 5 bases and J dropped 3; count of bases not matched to a gene: 1. Germline-derived CDR1 and CDR2 are MNHNY and SVGAGI (reference sequence). CDR3 region: CASSRLAGYNEQFF. CDR3 nucleotide sequence: TGTGCCAGCAGTCGACTAGCGGGCTACAATGAGCAGTTCTTC.

This clone was seen a handful of times. The V call is TRBV7-2, the J call TRBJ1-2; TRBD1 matches 9 bases. V dropped 3 bases and J dropped 2; count of bases not matched to a gene: 4. There are 15 residues in the CDR3. Germline assignment: CDR1 SGHTA and CDR2 FQGNSA. CDR3 in amino acids: CASSFPGTGNYGYTF. In DNA, the CDR3 is TGTGCCAGCAGCTTCCCCGGGACAGGGAACTATGGCTACACCTTC.

This clone was recorded a few times. This may arise from a read error, as a much more abundant clone is one base away. V and J are TRBV5-6 and TRBJ1-1; 7 nucleotides agree with TRBD1. The CDR3 runs 13 residues. The V segment lost 3 bases and the J segment 3 bases; nucleotides outside the gene matches: 2. Germline CDR1 is SGHDT and CDR2 is YYEEEE. In DNA form, the CDR3 reads TGTGCCAGCAGCTCGGACAGGCACACTGAAGCTTTCTTT. Translation: CASSSDRHTEAFF.

V gene TRBV28 combines with J gene TRBJ1-1; D is possibly TRBD1 (6 bases). CDR1 and CDR2 (germline): MDHEN, SYDVKM. This CDR3 has 13 residues. With 7 bases removed from V and 5 bases from J, the gap between germline ends came to 14 bases. CDR3 sequence reads: CASIPTGLTEAFF. The CDR3 DNA is TGTGCCAGCATTCCTACAGGGTTGACTGAAGCTTTCTTT.

V gene TRBV2 combines with J gene TRBJ2-3; D gene ambiguous. The length of the CDR3 is 14 residues. Germline V lookup: CDR1 SNHLY, CDR2 FYNNEI. The ends were cut back, 2 bases at V and 0 bases at J, with 6 bases in the middle. Here the CDR3 DNA reads TGTGCCAGCAGTGAATCCACTAGCACAGATACGCAGTATTTT. Its protein is CASSESTSTDTQYF.

This clone appeared a few times. This chain joins TRBV25-1 and TRBJ2-7; 7 nucleotides line up with TRBD2. Trimming removed 7 bases from V and 7 bases from J; junction bases left unmatched: 16. This CDR3 is 15 amino acids long. Germline-derived CDR1 and CDR2 are MGHDK and SYGVNS. CDR3 region: CASTGTSAGVDEQYF. In nucleotides, the CDR3 is TGTGCCAGCACCGGAACTAGCGCGGGAGTTGATGAGCAGTACTTC.

The J gene is TRBJ2-7, the V gene TRBV28, with TRBD1 identical over 7 bases. Germline values: CDR1 MDHEN, CDR2 SYDVKM. V lost 5 bases to trimming and J lost 0 bases; unmatched junction nucleotides: 16. CDR3 length equals 18 residues. The CDR3 DNA follows: TGTGCCAGCAGTCCCACGGGACAGCTACTATATTCCTCCTACGAGCAGTACTTC. It translates to CASSPTGQLLYSSYEQYF.

About this clone: Other nucleotide sequences from this sample produce the same CDR3. This sequence joins TRBV28 and TRBJ1-5, with 8 nucleotides matching TRBD1. The trim removed 5 bases at V and 2 bases at J, leaving 2 bases unmatched. Germline CDR1 and CDR2: MDHEN and SYDVKM. This CDR3 spans 14 amino acids. The CDR3 DNA follows: TGTGCCAGCAGTGTACAGGGGGGCAATCAGCCCCAGCATTTT. Amino acids: CASSVQGGNQPQHF.

This clone was observed a handful of times. J is TRBJ2-2 and V is TRBV5-4; TRBD2 matches at 8 bases. CDR1 is SGHNT, CDR2 YYREEE, per germline (reference sequence). J was trimmed by 2 bases and V by 3 bases; bases with no gene match: 9. The CDR3 totals 17 residues. The CDR3 protein is CASSSRMAGGNTGELFF. CDR3 DNA sequence: TGTGCCAGCAGCTCCCGAATGGCGGGAGGTAACACCGGGGAGCTGTTTTTT.

The chain couples TRBV5-6 to TRBJ2-5, with D tentatively TRBD2 (5 bases). The CDR3 contains 12 residues. CDR1 and CDR2 from the germline V gene are SGHDT and YYEEEE. Trimming took off 4 bases at V and 5 bases at J, with 9 bases between the two ends. CDR3 residues: CASSPGSETQYF. The DNA of the CDR3 is TGTGCCAGCAGCCCGGGGAGTGAGACCCAGTACTTC.